Listed here are 5 T cell receptor beta chains from one sample, sequenced in a study of blood T cell repertoires in COVID-19. Only in-frame clones appear in the TCRdb table, and some are missing; sequencing was by immunoSEQ multiplex PCR. There are about 200,000 clones in the sample; around 80% occur only once, and around 2.8% lies in the top ten. The sample was peripheral blood. Receptor source: a woman aged 80 or over with active or convalescent COVID-19.

This sequence joins TRBV18 and TRBJ1-2, with 8 bases fitting TRBD1. The CDR3 is made up of 16 amino acids. Germline V gene data show CDR1 as KGHSH and CDR2 as LQKENI. With V trimmed by 0 bases and J by 1 base, 4 bases remained unmatched. The CDR3 sequence: CASSPPAGQVNYGYTF. DNA of the CDR3: TGTGCCAGCTCACCACCCGCGGGACAGGTTAACTATGGCTACACCTTC.

This clone was observed once. This rearrangement joins TRBV27 to TRBJ2-3; 7 positions match TRBD2. The V gene end was trimmed by 2 bases and the J gene end by 7 bases; junction bases not matched to a gene: 3. The CDR3 has 13 residues. Germline V gives CDR1 MNHEY, CDR2 SMNVEV (reference sequence). CDR3 residues: CASSLDGGNTQYF. DNA for the CDR3: TGTGCCAGCAGTTTAGACGGGGGGAATACGCAGTATTTT.

V and J are TRBV28 and TRBJ2-5, with a tentative D call TRBD2 (6 bases). The CDR3 is made up of 21 amino acids. CDR1 MDHEN and CDR2 SYDVKM come from the germline V gene. V lost 1 base to trimming and J lost 3 bases, with 30 bases between them. The CDR3 DNA reads as TGTGCCAGCAGTTTATTGGTGGGGCGGGACCTCAAGAAGGAAGTCAAAGAGACCCAGTACTTC. Amino acids: CASSLLVGRDLKKEVKETQYF.

This sequence joins TRBV6-5 and TRBJ2-7; 13 bases are shared with TRBD2. CDR1 and CDR2 from the germline V gene are MNHEY and SVGAGI. Trimming cost V 4 bases and J 4 bases; bases outside gene matches: 4. This CDR3 is built from 15 residues. The CDR3 DNA follows: TGTGCCAGCAGTTTACAGGGACTAGCGGGATACGAGCAGTACTTC. Encoded protein: CASSLQGLAGYEQYF.

CDR3 amino acids: CASRTRNTEAFF. The DNA of the CDR3 is TGTGCCAGCAGAACGAGGAACACTGAAGCTTTCTTT. This chain uses TRBV28 with TRBJ1-1; D is undetermined. The V gene lost 6 bases and the J gene lost 1 base, with 6 bases spanning the gap. Per the germline V gene, CDR1 is MDHEN and CDR2 is SYDVKM. CDR3 size: 12 residues. The full variable domain, in which reference TRBV28 and TRBJ1-1 provide the parts outside the CDR3, is DVKVTQSSRYLVKRTGEKVFLECVQDMDHENMFWYRQDPGLGLRLIYFSYDVKMKEKGDIPEGYSVSREKKERFSLILESASTNQTSMYLCASRTRNTEAFFGQGTRLTVV.